This T cell receptor (beta chain) comes out of a study of PD-L1 blockade in urothelial cancer. Overall study results and limits: Pretreatment peripheral blood TCR clonality that fell below the median predicted better survival among the patients studied.

The sample's time point: pretreatment peripheral blood. Pretreatment sampling and on-treatment sampling together yielded between 1 and 8 samples for each patient. The trim removed 5 bases at V and 8 bases at J, leaving 3 bases unmatched. The CDR3 has 12 residues. In germline, CDR1 is MNHEY, CDR2 SVGAGI. Synthetic TCR analog templates were spiked into each PCR. Measured with immunoSEQ multiplex PCR; TCRdb has only the in-frame clones, and not every one. This table holds more than 55,000 clones, 75% to 90% found once. Details on this clone: No antigen is known for it.

The material was PBMCs, obtained around atezolizumab (anti-PD-L1) treatment. The TCR originated in an older man with urothelial cancer. The J gene is TRBJ1-3, the V gene TRBV6-5, with 7 nucleotides matching TRBD1. The CDR3 sequence is CASSRDRDTIYF. CDR3 coding DNA: TGTGCCAGCAGTCGTGACAGGGACACCATATATTTT.